This record looks at one T cell receptor (beta chain) sequence and its context. These data originate in a study of OX40 agonist ivuxolimab in advanced cancers. Data came from immunoSEQ multiplex PCR; TCRdb stores just in-frame clones and leaves some out. The sample includes over 30,000 clones, 82% of them seen just once. Per the germline V gene, CDR1 is SGHRS and CDR2 is YFSETQ. V lost 0 bases, J lost 7 bases, and 14 bases lay in between. The length of the CDR3 is 15 residues. The V call is TRBV5-1, the J call TRBJ2-1; D may be TRBD1 (5 bases). The sequence was obtained from an adult with an advanced solid tumor such as melanoma, head and neck, liver or kidney cancer. Sequencing was performed on CD4+ or CD8+ T cells sorted from blood, taken in a trial of the OX40 agonist ivuxolimab. CDR3 residues: CASSLAGQGVNEQFF. The DNA of the CDR3 is TGCGCCAGCAGCTTGGCAGGTCAGGGTGTTAATGAGCAGTTCTTC.